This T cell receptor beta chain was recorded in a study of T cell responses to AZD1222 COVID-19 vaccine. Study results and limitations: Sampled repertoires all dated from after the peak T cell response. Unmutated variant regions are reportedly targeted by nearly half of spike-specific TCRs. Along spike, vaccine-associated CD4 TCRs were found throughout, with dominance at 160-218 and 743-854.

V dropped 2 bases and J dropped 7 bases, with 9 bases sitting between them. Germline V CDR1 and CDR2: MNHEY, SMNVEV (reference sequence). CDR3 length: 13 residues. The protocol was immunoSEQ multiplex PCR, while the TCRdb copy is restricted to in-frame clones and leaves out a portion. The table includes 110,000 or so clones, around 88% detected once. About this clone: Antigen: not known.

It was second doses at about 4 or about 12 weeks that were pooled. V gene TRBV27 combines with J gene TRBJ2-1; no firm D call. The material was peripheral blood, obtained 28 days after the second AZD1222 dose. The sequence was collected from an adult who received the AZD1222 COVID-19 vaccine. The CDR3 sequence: CASSLGIMNEQFF. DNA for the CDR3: TGTGCCAGCAGTTTAGGGATAATGAATGAGCAGTTCTTC.